The next 17 T cell receptor beta chains were all read from a single sample in a study of T cell responses to AZD1222 COVID-19 vaccine. Sequenced by immunoSEQ multiplex PCR; TCRdb stores in-frame clones only, minus some. This table has 90,000 to 140,000 clones, more than 75% appearing once. Source: peripheral blood, taken on day 0 of AZD1222 vaccination. These TCRs come from an adult in good health.

V and J are TRBV5-1 and TRBJ1-4; TRBD1 is a possible D gene (6 bases). The length of the CDR3 is 15 residues. Trimming left V 0 bases short and J 10 bases short, with 16 bases between. Germline CDR1 and CDR2: SGHRS and YFSETQ. DNA for the CDR3: TGCGCCAGCAGCTTGGAAGGGGGAGTAACGGGAAAACTGTTTTTT. It specifies CASSLEGGVTGKLFF.

The J gene is TRBJ1-5, the V gene TRBV19, with D uncertain. Germline-derived CDR1 and CDR2 are LNHDA and SQIVND (reference sequence). With 5 bases removed from V and 3 bases from J, the gap between germline ends came to 8 bases. CDR3 size: 13 residues. CDR3 sequence: CASSPIYNQPQHF. The CDR3 coding sequence is TGTGCCAGTAGTCCAATATACAATCAGCCCCAGCATTTT.

The chain joins TRBV28 to TRBJ2-5; D may be TRBD2 (5 bases). CDR1 and CDR2 (germline): MDHEN, SYDVKM. Trimming stripped 6 bases from V and 7 bases from J, with 18 bases between. This CDR3 has 14 residues. The CDR3 DNA follows: TGTGCCAGCAGAACCCCCCCAGGCCGGGGGACCCAGTACTTC. It yields the protein CASRTPPGRGTQYF.

The rearrangement joins TRBV28 to TRBJ2-7; D not certain. Germline V gives CDR1 MDHEN, CDR2 SYDVKM. Between the trimmed V and J ends, which lost 7 bases and 0 bases, there was a span of 16 bases. This CDR3 spans 15 amino acids. CDR3 loop: CASTRTPLGSYEQYF. CDR3 nucleotides: TGTGCCAGCACCCGGACCCCACTCGGCTCCTACGAGCAGTACTTC.

The V call is TRBV3-1 (or the pseudogene TRBV3-2), the J call TRBJ2-2, with a possible D match to TRBD1 (6 bases). The CDR3 spans 13 residues. The germline CDR1 and CDR2 sequences are LGHDT and YNNKEL (reference sequence). V was pared by 4 bases and J by 7 bases, with 10 bases between. CDR3 in amino acids: CASSPTGLGELFF. The CDR3, as DNA: TGTGCCAGCAGCCCTACAGGGCTCGGGGAGCTGTTTTTT.

This clone appeared once. The V call is TRBV5-1, the J call TRBJ2-1; the match to TRBD2 covers 9 bases. With 4 bases clipped from V and 2 bases from J, the junction kept 7 bases outside the gene matches. Germline assignment: CDR1 SGHRS and CDR2 YFSETQ. The CDR3 loop spans 16 amino acids. The CDR3 DNA is TGCGCCAGCAGCGATAGCGGGAGTACCGCCTACAATGAGCAGTTCTTC. Amino acids: CASSDSGSTAYNEQFF.

This sequence joins TRBV6-2 or TRBV6-3 and TRBJ2-7; 12 nucleotides agree with TRBD2. Germline V gene lookup returns CDR1 MNHEY and CDR2 SVGEGT. The V and J ends lost 5 bases and 2 bases, in that order; junction bases with no gene match: 10. The CDR3 spans 17 residues. CDR3 sequence reads: CASSTLRTSGDTYEQYF. CDR3 coding DNA: TGTGCCAGCAGTACACTTCGGACTAGCGGGGATACCTACGAGCAGTACTTC.

This clone was recorded a few times. The chain couples TRBV15 to TRBJ1-1; weak D call: TRBD1 (5 bases). Germline CDR1 and CDR2: LNHNV and YYDKDF (reference sequence). CDR3 length: 13 amino acids. Trimming cost V 4 bases and J 1 base, with 7 bases left between them. The CDR3: CATSTTGNTEAFF. The DNA of the CDR3 is TGTGCCACCAGCACTACAGGGAACACTGAAGCTTTCTTT.

The chain combines TRBV21-1 with TRBJ2-4; TRBD2 is taken as the D call from the table, unchecked against the DNA. TRBV21-1 is labeled a pseudogene. CDR3 length equals 18 residues. CDR3 in DNA: TGTGCCAGCAGCAAACCCCAGCGGACGGGAGGGCCGTTGGACATTCAGTACTTC. It codes for CASSKPQRTGGPLDIQYF.

V usage is TRBV19 and J usage is TRBJ1-2; D gene ambiguous. The CDR3 runs 13 residues. Germline V gene sequence: CDR1 LNHDA, CDR2 SQIVND (reference sequence). The V end was cut by 3 bases, the J end by 5 bases, with 10 bases between. The CDR3 DNA follows: TGTGCCAGTAGTATCACAGAAAGATATGGCTACACCTTC. Its translation: CASSITERYGYTF.

The chain joins TRBV18 to TRBJ1-1; 7 nucleotides match TRBD1. In germline, CDR1 is KGHSH, CDR2 LQKENI. The CDR3 is made up of 16 amino acids. V lost 2 bases, J lost 4 bases, and 10 bases stayed unmatched. CDR3 region: CASSPTSHRGVTEAFF. CDR3 nucleotide sequence: TGTGCCAGCTCACCAACTTCTCACAGGGGAGTCACTGAAGCTTTCTTT.

The V call is TRBV18, the J call TRBJ1-1; 7 positions match TRBD1. V shed 5 bases, J shed 0 bases, and the junction held 15 bases outside the gene matches. The CDR3 sequence is 18 residues long. In germline, CDR1 is KGHSH, CDR2 LQKENI. In DNA form, the CDR3 reads TGTGCCAGCTCATCCCTCGGACAGGTCTTGCCGATGAACACTGAAGCTTTCTTT. Amino acids: CASSSLGQVLPMNTEAFF.

The J gene is TRBJ2-7, the V gene TRBV7-2; 8 nucleotides align to TRBD1. CDR1 is SGHTA and CDR2 is FQGNSA in the germline V gene. V trimming: 5 bases; J trimming: 4 bases; junction bases outside the gene matches: 7. The CDR3 has 14 residues. The CDR3 DNA follows: TGTGCCAGCAGCCAGCGGACAGGGTTGTACGAGCAGTACTTC. Protein product: CASSQRTGLYEQYF.

This sequence joins TRBV10-1 and TRBJ1-1; D is unresolved. V was clipped by 6 bases and J by 0 bases, with 11 bases between them. This CDR3 spans 14 amino acids. The V gene's germline CDR1 is WNHNN and CDR2 SYGVQD (reference sequence). CDR3 region: CASSRTRMNTEAFF. CDR3 coding DNA: TGCGCCAGCAGCAGGACGAGGATGAACACTGAAGCTTTCTTT.

The genes are TRBV20-1 and TRBJ1-1; D is ambiguous. Germline values: CDR1 DFQATT, CDR2 SNEGSKA (reference sequence). Trimming shortened V by 6 bases and J by 0 bases, and 5 bases separated the two germline ends. This CDR3 region has 11 residues. CDR3: CSAGMNTEAFF. CDR3 DNA: TGCAGTGCAGGGATGAACACTGAAGCTTTCTTT.

The chain links TRBV7-2 to TRBJ2-1; D might be TRBD1 (6 bases). The germline V gene has CDR1 SGHTA and CDR2 FQGNSA. V was pared by 5 bases and J by 6 bases, with 14 bases between. The CDR3 runs 14 residues. CDR3 sequence: CASSQQGSGNEQFF. The CDR3 nucleotides read TGTGCCAGCAGCCAACAGGGTTCCGGCAATGAGCAGTTCTTC.

J is TRBJ2-2 and V is TRBV7-2, with 7 bases fitting TRBD2. Trimming removed 1 base from V and 4 bases from J; junction bases left unmatched: 6. The germline CDR1 and CDR2 sequences are SGHTA and FQGNSA. The CDR3 has 16 residues. The CDR3 sequence is CASSLEAGVITGELFF. For the CDR3, the DNA is TGTGCCAGCAGCTTAGAGGCGGGAGTGATCACCGGGGAGCTGTTTTTT.